This T cell receptor beta chain was sequenced during a study of cytomegalovirus exposure and HLA in healthy donors (dated by TCRdb to between 2016 and 2019). The study in broad terms: According to an earlier analysis of 550 to 700 of the donors, about 179 million T cells yielded 120 million or so unique TCR beta sequences and around 300 Gb of sequence data. Roughly 300 gigabases of sequencing data and approximately 91 million unique TCR sequences made up an early release that covered 500 to 700 HLA-typed donors. Of the 300 to 450 genotyped donors, less than 90% were placed in the genetic ancestry cluster associated with self-reported Caucasian donors. The aim of the study was to test whether cataloging public T cell receptors could identify signatures of past pathogen exposure. The T cell repertoires of around 670 subjects were profiled by immunosequencing and related to cytomegalovirus serostatus. Besides the first cohort of hundreds of subjects, a separate validation cohort made up of 120 or so different subjects was used. High-throughput TCR immunosequencing, statistical association of individual TCRs with disease status, and machine learning were combined to predict cytomegalovirus infection status. To study patterns of TCR occurrence, a later analysis re-analyzed previously published TCR beta repertoires from 650 to 750 donors and added high-resolution HLA genotyping. The later analysis used no new phenotypic data to find candidate immune exposures, relying instead on TCR beta sequences and their occurrence across donors. An earlier analysis of approximately 500 of the donors applied high-throughput TCR beta sequencing to assess whether each TCR beta V gene segment acted as functional or pseudogenic. Donor age, sex, ethnicity and CMV serostatus were compiled together with the repertoire data. In a later genetic analysis, genome-wide SNP genotypes for about three fifths of the roughly 670 donors were used, and that subset was treated as a discovery cohort. All discovery cohort repertoires had been generated using a single sequencing platform. HLA typing covered class I and class II loci at four-digit resolution. The number of typed donors differed by locus: about 629-640 for A, B, C, DRB1 and DQB1; 522 for DQA1; approximately 610 for DPA1; and about 450 for DPB1. About five DR-DQ haplotypes were handled as single units for association and clustering because linkage in the cohort was strong. Across some 400 genotyped donors of the cohort, an average of about 240,000 unique TCR beta nucleotide sequences per donor were sequenced, and around 19% of those sequences were non-productive.

The library relied on the immunoSEQ multiplex PCR assay. For the multiplex PCR, a mixture combining 60 forward primers for TCR Vbeta segments and 13 reverse primers for TCR Jbeta segments was used. The CDR3 region of rearranged TCR beta genes was amplified from genomic DNA by a multiplex PCR assay. The amplified TCR beta libraries were sequenced on the Illumina HiSeq System as 87-base-pair reads. Per the original workflow: A later analysis counted approximately 76 million unique TCR beta chains across the 666 repertoires, and roughly 10 million of these chains were shared by at least two donors. A nearest-neighbor algorithm error-corrected the raw reads and collapsed the reads into unique sequences, merging closely related sequences to remove PCR and sequencing errors. V, D and J gene segments were assigned by aligning CDR3 sequences to IMGT reference sequences. For a sequence to be retained, a match of at least six nucleotides was required to both a V gene segment and a J gene segment. A rearrangement was called productive if the CDR3 had no stop codons and remained in frame with V and J, and every other rearrangement was called non-productive. CDR3 was defined according to IMGT convention as the region running from the second conserved V-encoded cysteine to the conserved J-encoded phenylalanine. Sequences without an unambiguous match to a single V gene segment were excluded from the earlier analysis of 587 of the donors. An earlier analysis of 500 to 700 of the donors classified V segments as functional when productive rearrangements were above 56.7% and as segregating when the standard deviation between donors was above 5%. A statistical classification framework was built to diagnose cytomegalovirus status from the catalog of TCR beta chain sequences. V and J gene assignment, in a later analysis, came from comparing TCR nucleotide sequences with IMGT/GENE-DB human TR gene sequences. Using the TCRdist pipeline, a later analysis assigned CDR3 sequences along with most-parsimonious VDJ recombination scenarios. A later analysis defined each TCR beta chain by its CDR3 amino acid sequence plus V-gene family, and excluded reads lacking a unique V-gene family. A later analysis removed several hundred highly shared, low-generation-probability nucleotide sequences to deal with suspected cross-contamination and a sequencing artifact. A later analysis calculated a clonal expansion index for each public chain from normalized within-repertoire ranks of inferred template counts. A later analysis computed generation probabilities with a VDJ recombination model fitted to out-of-frame rearrangements, and checked the results against IGoR. A later analysis scored TCR-TCR, TCR-HLA and TCR-CMV co-occurrence with hypergeometric tests, applying a repertoire-size bias correction to TCR pairs. False discovery rates were estimated in a later analysis by permuting HLA or CMV assignments 20 times. A later analysis grouped co-occurring TCRs with DBSCAN, adding TCRdist sequence similarity when clustering within HLA-allele-positive subsets. Co-occurrence clustering excluded repertoires with fewer than 30,000 or more than 120,000 public chains, plus five with anomalous nucleotide sharing. Imported from immuneACCESS, the table was reduced by TCRdb to in-frame sequences with V and J called. These copies leave out some clones; in studies compared against another copy, an unresolved V gene accounts for under half, and the cause of the remainder is not known. V and J calls and clone size come straight from that table; D and trimming were deduced from the DNA. The table for this sample lists around 99,000 clones; 77% of them were counted only once. Together, the top ten hold 4% to 5% of the sample.

The cohort was made up of 666 healthy bone marrow donors. All cohort members were sampled while nominally healthy, although unrecorded immune exposures were likely present. The donor tested CMV seronegative, placing the donor among the 350 or so seronegative members of the cohort. Each donor provided a peripheral blood sample, and peripheral blood mononuclear cells were used for TCR beta sequencing. Genomic DNA was extracted from the blood cell samples with the Qiagen DNeasy Blood Extraction Kit. In regard to this clone: Its antigen remains unidentified. No base qualities exist here, and no much larger clone lies one base off it.

Study-wide findings and limitations: Because HLA typing was unavailable for some donors at each locus, only the typed subset was used in association tests. Strong co-occurrence of HLA alleles, especially DR and DQ, made assigning TCR associations to individual alleles difficult. Because counts were too low, roughly 18 rarely observed V segments, including chromosome 9 orphons, were left out of the earlier analysis of 587 of the donors. The sequencing pipeline was judged likely to have produced a cluster of highly shared sequence variants as a technical artifact. In a later analysis, most CMV-associated TCR beta chains were found to appear HLA-restricted, with HLA associations seemingly driven largely by CMV exposure. This cohort had only TCR beta chains sequenced, and the lack of alpha or paired-chain data limited which features could be detected. In a later genetic analysis, a missense DCLRE1C variant was associated with V-gene and J-gene trimming of TCR beta chains, and the association was replicated in an independent cohort. A later analysis associated 15,000 to 20,000 TCR beta sequences with specific HLA alleles at a false discovery rate of 0.05. Sequencing depth was assumed to be roughly uniform across donors in the presence/absence analyses, though that assumption may not hold. In an earlier analysis of 587 of the donors, most TCR beta V segments appeared in productive rearrangements about 90% or about 30% of the time, broadly matching IMGT annotations. In vitro tests confirmed that three of the cytomegalovirus-associated TCR beta chains recognize cytomegalovirus antigens. Several of the top co-occurrence clusters appeared to be linked to parvovirus B19, influenza, CMV and Epstein-Barr virus, according to a later analysis. According to a later analysis, TCR association rates differed among HLA loci, with DRB1 alleles showing the most associated TCRs and HLA-C alleles showing the fewest. A later analysis found that HLA-associated TCR beta chains were more clonally expanded and had lower generation probabilities than equally common non-associated chains. The authors suggested that the approach could potentially be extended to other disease states and immunological phenotypes. Most TCR sequences were seen in very few donors, while some public TCRs were found in many individuals. A further reported finding was that TCR beta sequences accurately predicted the HLA-A and HLA-B alleles for most subjects in the first cohort. In a later genetic analysis, fewer N-insertions in productive TCRs were reported among donors in an Asian-associated ancestry cluster than the 666-donor mean. The classifier was reported to diagnose cytomegalovirus status with high specificity and sensitivity in both the original cohort and the validation cohort. A total of roughly 160 TCR beta chains were listed by the study as associated with cytomegalovirus. Immune exposure information for the cohort was limited to CMV serostatus. Linkage disequilibrium might explain the correlated functional status among segregating V segments, but an unknown experimental factor could not be ruled out.

The sample was PBMCs. The clonotype was recovered from a male donor in good health and CMV-seronegative.

The sequence in DNA is TGTGCCAGCAGCCCGCAGTCCTCCTACAATGAGCAGTTCTTC. It codes for CASSPQSSYNEQFF. Recombination joined TRBV7-8 with TRBJ2-1, with no reliable assignment of the D segment. There are 14 amino acids in the CDR3, from cysteine to phenylalanine inclusive. The only DNA kept is the CDR3, 42 bases in frame from the first base. The V and J ends are trimmed by 5 bases and 0 bases, leaving 8 bases between them. The germline V gene provides CDR1 SGHVS and CDR2 FQNEAQ. Beyond the CDR3, the reference TRBV7-8 and TRBJ2-1 genes provide the residues; the full variable domain reads: GAGVSQSPRYKVAKRGQDVALRCDPISGHVSLFWYQQALGQGPEFLTYFQNEAQLDKSGLPSDRFFAERPEGSVSTLKIQRTQQEDSAVYLCASSPQSSYNEQFFGPGTRLTVL.